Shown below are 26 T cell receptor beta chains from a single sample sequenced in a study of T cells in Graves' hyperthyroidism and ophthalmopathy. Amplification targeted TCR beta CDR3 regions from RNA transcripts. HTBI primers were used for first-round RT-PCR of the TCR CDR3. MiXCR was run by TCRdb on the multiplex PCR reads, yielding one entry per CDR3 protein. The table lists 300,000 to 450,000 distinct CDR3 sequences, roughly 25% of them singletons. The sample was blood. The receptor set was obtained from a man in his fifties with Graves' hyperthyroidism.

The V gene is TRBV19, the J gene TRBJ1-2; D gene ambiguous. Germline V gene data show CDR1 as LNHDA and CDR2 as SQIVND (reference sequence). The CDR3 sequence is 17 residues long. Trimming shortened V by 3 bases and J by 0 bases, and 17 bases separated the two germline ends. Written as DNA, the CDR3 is TGTGCCAGTAGTATCTTACCTCAAAGTGGGGCTAACTATGGCTACACCTTC. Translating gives CASSILPQSGANYGYTF. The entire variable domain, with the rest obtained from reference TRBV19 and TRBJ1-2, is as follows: DGGITQSPKYLFRKEGQNVTLSCEQNLNHDAMYWYRQDPGQGLRLIYYSQIVNDFQKGDIAEGYSVSREKKESFPLTVTSAQKNPTAFYLCASSILPQSGANYGYTFGSGTRLTVV.

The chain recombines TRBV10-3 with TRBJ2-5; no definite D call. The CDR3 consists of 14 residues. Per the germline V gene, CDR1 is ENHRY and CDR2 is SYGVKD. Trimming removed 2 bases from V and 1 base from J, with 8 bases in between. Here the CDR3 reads CAISENLAQETQYF. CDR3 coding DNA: TGTGCCATCAGTGAGAACCTGGCCCAAGAGACCCAGTACTTC.

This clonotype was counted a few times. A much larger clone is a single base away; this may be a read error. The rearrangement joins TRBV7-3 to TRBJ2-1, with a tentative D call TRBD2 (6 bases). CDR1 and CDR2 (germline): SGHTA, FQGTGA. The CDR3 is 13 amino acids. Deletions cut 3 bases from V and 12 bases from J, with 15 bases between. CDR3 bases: TGTGCCAGCAGCTTCGGAGGGTTGAGTGGGCAGTTCTTC. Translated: CASSFGGLSGQFF. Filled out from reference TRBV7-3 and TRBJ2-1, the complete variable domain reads GAGVSQTPSNKVTEKGKYVELRCDPISGHTALYWYRQSLGQGPEFLIYFQGTGAADDSGLPNDRFFAVRPEGSVSTLKIQRTERGDSAVYLCASSFGGLSGQFFGPGTRLTVL.

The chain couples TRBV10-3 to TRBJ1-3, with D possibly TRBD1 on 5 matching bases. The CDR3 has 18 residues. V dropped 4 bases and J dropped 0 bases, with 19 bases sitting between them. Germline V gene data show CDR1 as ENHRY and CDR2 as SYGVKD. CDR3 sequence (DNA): TGTGCCATCAGTGTAGCTGGGACGGGTACCTTCTCTGGAAACACCATATATTTT. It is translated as CAISVAGTGTFSGNTIYF.

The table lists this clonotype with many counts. The CDR3 nucleotides read TGTGCCAGCAGCTTAAGTGGTCTAGCGGCCTACAATGAGCAGTTCTTC. This codes for CASSLSGLAAYNEQFF. V and J are TRBV7-3 and TRBJ2-1; 7 bases align to TRBD2. Germline V gene data show CDR1 as SGHTA and CDR2 as FQGTGA. Unmatched junction bases numbered 5, after V lost 1 base and J lost 2 bases. This CDR3 is built from 16 residues.

CDR3 protein: CSASSDLNTEAFF. CDR3 sequence (DNA): TGCAGTGCTAGCTCGGATTTGAACACTGAAGCTTTCTTT. The rearrangement joins TRBV20-1 to TRBJ1-1, with D unclear. Per germline, CDR1 DFQATT and CDR2 SNEGSKA (reference sequence). V lost 3 bases and J 0 bases, leaving 8 bases between the germline ends. CDR3 size: 13 residues.

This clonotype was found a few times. In nucleotides, the CDR3 is TGTGCCAGCAGTGGGGGACTAGCGGCATCCTACGAGCAGTACTTC. As protein: CASSGGLAASYEQYF. This chain joins TRBV6-1 and TRBJ2-7; 11 bases are shared with TRBD2. Germline trimming cut 4 bases from V and 1 base from J; bases unmatched to any gene: 3. The CDR3 loop spans 15 amino acids. Germline V gene lookup returns CDR1 MNHNS and CDR2 SASEGT.

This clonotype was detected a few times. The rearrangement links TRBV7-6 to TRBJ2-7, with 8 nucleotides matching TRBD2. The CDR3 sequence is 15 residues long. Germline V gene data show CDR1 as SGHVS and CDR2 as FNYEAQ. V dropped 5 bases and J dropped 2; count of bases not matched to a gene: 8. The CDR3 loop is CASSPSSGGTYEQYF. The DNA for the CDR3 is TGTGCCAGCAGCCCATCGAGCGGGGGTACCTACGAGCAGTACTTC.

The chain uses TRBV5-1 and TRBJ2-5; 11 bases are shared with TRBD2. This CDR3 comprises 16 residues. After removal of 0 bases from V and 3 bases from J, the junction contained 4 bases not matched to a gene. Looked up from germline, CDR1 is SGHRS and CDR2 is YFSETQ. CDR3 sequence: CASSLGGTSGKETQYF. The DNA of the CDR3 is TGCGCCAGCAGCTTGGGGGGGACTAGCGGAAAAGAGACCCAGTACTTC.

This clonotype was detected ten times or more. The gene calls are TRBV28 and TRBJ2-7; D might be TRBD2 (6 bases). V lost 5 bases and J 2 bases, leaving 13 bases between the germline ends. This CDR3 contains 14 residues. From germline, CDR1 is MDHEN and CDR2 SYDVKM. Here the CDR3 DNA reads TGTGCCAGCAGTCCGCCCGGGAGAACCTACGAGCAGTACTTC. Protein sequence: CASSPPGRTYEQYF.

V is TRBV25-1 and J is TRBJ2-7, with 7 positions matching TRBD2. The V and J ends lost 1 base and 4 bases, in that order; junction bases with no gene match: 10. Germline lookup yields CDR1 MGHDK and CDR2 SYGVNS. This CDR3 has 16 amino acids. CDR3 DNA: TGTGCCAGCAGTGAATCGAAAATTGGGGGGGGATACGAGCAGTACTTC. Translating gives CASSESKIGGGYEQYF.

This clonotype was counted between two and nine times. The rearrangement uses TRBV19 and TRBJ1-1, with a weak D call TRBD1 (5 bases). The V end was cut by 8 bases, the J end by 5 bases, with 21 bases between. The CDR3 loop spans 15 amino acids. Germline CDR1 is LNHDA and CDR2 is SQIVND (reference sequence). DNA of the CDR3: TGTGCCAGTGCGCCTGAAGGGGCGCGTTTGACTGAAGCTTTCTTT. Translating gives CASAPEGARLTEAFF.

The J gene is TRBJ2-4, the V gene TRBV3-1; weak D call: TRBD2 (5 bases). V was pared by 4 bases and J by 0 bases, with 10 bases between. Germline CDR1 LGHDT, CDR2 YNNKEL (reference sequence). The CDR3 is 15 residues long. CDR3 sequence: CASSRGSEAKNIQYF. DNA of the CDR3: TGTGCCAGCAGCCGGGGTAGCGAAGCCAAAAACATTCAGTACTTC.

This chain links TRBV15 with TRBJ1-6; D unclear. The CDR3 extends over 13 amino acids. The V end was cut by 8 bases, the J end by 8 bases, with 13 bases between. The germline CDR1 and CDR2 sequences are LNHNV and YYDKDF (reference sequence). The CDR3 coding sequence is TGTGCCACCTCCCTCGCGGGCGATTCACCCCTCCACTTT. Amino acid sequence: CATSLAGDSPLHF.

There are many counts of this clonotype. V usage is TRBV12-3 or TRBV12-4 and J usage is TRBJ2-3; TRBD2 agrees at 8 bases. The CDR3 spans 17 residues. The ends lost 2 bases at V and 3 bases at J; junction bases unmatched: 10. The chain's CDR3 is CASSLSKGTRVTDTQYF. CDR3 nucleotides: TGTGCCAGCAGTTTATCGAAGGGGACTAGGGTGACAGATACGCAGTATTTT.

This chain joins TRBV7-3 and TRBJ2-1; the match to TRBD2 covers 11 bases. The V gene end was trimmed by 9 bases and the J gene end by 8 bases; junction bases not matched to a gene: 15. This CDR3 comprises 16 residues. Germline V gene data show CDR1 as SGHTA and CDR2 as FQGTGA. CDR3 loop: CASSPGLVAGGDEQFF. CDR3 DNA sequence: TGTGCCAGTAGTCCGGGTTTGGTAGCGGGGGGGGATGAGCAGTTCTTC. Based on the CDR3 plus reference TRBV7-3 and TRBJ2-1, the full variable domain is GAGVSQTPSNKVTEKGKYVELRCDPISGHTALYWYRQSLGQGPEFLIYFQGTGAADDSGLPNDRFFAVRPEGSVSTLKIQRTERGDSAVYLCASSPGLVAGGDEQFFGPGTRLTVL.

The CDR3 DNA reads TGTGCCAGCAGCTTAGCCGGGACTACGTCCTACGAGCAGTACTTC. This translates into CASSLAGTTSYEQYF. J is TRBJ2-7 and V is TRBV11-3; TRBD2 matches at 7 bases. Trimming cost V 1 base and J 1 base; bases outside gene matches: 4. CDR3 length: 15 amino acids. CDR1 SGHNT and CDR2 YENEEA come from the germline V gene. The complete variable domain, with remaining parts taken from reference TRBV11-3 and TRBJ2-7, reads EAGVVQSPRYKIIEKKQPVAFWCNPISGHNTLYWYLQNLGQGPELLIRYENEEAVDDSQLPKDRFSAERLKGVDSTLKIQPAELGDSAVYLCASSLAGTTSYEQYFGPGTRLTVT.

The CDR3 region is CASSSVAGPGEQYF. The CDR3 DNA reads as TGCGCCAGCAGCTCGGTCGCGGGGCCTGGCGAGCAGTACTTC. V is TRBV5-1 and J is TRBJ2-7; TRBD2 might be the D (6 bases). This CDR3 is 14 amino acids long. V lost 3 bases and J 6 bases, leaving 16 bases between the germline ends. Germline V gene lookup returns CDR1 SGHRS and CDR2 YFSETQ. The full variable domain, completed using reference TRBV5-1 and TRBJ2-7, is KAGVTQTPRYLIKTRGQQVTLSCSPISGHRSVSWYQQTPGQGLQFLFEYFSETQRNKGNFPGRFSGRQFSNSRSEMNVSTLELGDSALYLCASSSVAGPGEQYFGPGTRLTVT.

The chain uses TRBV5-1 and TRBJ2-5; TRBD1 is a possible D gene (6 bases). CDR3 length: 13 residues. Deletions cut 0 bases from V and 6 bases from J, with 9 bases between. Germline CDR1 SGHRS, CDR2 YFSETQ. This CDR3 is CASSLEGHQTQYF. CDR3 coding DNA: TGCGCCAGCAGCTTGGAGGGACACCAGACCCAGTACTTC.

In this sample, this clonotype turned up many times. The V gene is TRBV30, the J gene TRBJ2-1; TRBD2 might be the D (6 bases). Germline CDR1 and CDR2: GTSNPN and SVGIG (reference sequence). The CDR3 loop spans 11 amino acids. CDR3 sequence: CGGAVGGKQFF. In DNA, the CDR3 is TGTGGCGGGGCGGTTGGCGGAAAGCAGTTCTTC.

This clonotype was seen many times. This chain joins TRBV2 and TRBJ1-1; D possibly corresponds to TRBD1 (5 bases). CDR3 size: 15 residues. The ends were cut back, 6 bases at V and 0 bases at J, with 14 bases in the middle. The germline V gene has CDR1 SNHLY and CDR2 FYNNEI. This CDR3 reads CASSNPRGMNTEAFF. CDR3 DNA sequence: TGTGCCAGCAGCAATCCACGGGGGATGAACACTGAAGCTTTCTTT.

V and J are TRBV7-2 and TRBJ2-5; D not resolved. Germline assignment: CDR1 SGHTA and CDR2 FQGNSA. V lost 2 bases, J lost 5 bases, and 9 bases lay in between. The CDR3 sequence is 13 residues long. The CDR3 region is CASSLYPAETQYF. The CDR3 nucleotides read TGTGCCAGCAGCTTATATCCAGCTGAGACCCAGTACTTC.

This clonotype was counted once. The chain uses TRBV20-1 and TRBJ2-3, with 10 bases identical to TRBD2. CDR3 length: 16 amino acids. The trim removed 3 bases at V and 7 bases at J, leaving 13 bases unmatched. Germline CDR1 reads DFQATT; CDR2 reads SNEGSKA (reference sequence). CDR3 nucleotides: TGCAGTGCTAGCGGGGCAGCGGGAGGGCGCATTTATACGCAGTATTTT. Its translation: CSASGAAGGRIYTQYF.

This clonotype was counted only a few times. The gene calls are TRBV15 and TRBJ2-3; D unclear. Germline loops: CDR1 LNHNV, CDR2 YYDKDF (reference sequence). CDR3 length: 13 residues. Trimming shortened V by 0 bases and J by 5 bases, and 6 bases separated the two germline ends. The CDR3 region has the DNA TGTGCCACCAGCAGAGAACAGCAAGATACGCAGTATTTT. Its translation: CATSREQQDTQYF.

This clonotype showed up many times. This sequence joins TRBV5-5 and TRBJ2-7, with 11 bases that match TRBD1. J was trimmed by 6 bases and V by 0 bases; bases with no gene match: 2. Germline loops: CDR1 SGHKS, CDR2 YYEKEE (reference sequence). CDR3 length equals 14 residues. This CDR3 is CASSLGTGGAEQYF. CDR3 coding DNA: TGTGCCAGCAGCTTGGGGACAGGGGGCGCCGAGCAGTACTTC.

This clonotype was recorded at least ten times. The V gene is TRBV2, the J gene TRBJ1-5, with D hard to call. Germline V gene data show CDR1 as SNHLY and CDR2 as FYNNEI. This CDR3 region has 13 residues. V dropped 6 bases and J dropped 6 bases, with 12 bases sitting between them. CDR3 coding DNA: TGTGCCAGCAGCCGGGCCCCGGGTCAGCCCCAGCATTTT. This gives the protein CASSRAPGQPQHF.